This note documents a single TCR beta chain sequence. Its antigen is unidentified. The method was immunoSEQ multiplex PCR; TCRdb's version includes in-frame clones alone and lacks a portion of them. Of roughly 20,000 clones in the sample, approximately 82% were seen once. This entry comes from a study of neoadjuvant nivolumab and ipilimumab in lung cancer. The V end was cut by 11 bases, the J end by 4 bases, with 14 bases between. Germline assignment: CDR1 SNHLY and CDR2 FYNNEI. The CDR3 extends over 13 amino acids. Study conclusions and caveats: Pathologic regression was not significantly tied to TCR clonality. From pretherapy to surgery, tumor richness and clonality rose with dual therapy. Resected-tumor TCR richness correlated positively with pretherapy blood richness.

The sequence derives from an adult with non-small cell lung cancer. The sample in question was peripheral blood, obtained before neoadjuvant nivolumab, alone or with ipilimumab. The chain uses TRBV2 and TRBJ2-2; D not resolved. CDR3 bases: TGTGCCTGCGAGGCACCATTCACCGGGGAGCTGTTTTTT. Translated, it gives CACEAPFTGELFF.